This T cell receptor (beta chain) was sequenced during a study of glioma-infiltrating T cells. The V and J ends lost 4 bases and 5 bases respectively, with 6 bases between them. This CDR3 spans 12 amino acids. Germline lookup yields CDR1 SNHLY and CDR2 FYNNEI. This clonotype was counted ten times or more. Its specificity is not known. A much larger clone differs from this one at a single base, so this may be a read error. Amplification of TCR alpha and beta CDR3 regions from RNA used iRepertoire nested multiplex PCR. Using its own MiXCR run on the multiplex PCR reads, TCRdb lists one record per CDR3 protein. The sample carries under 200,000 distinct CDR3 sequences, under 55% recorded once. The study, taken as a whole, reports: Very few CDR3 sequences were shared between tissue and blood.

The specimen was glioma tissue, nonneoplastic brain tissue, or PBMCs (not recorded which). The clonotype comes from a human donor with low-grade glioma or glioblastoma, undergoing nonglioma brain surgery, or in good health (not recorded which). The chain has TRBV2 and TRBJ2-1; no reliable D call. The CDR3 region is CASSVGNNEQFF. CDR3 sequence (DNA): TGTGCCAGCAGTGTAGGGAACAATGAGCAGTTCTTC.